This TCR beta chain was captured by sequencing in a study of shared T cell receptors in the human thymus. This CDR3 comprises 16 residues. The junction had 3 bases not matched to a gene; V was cut back by 1 base and J by 0 bases. Germline-derived CDR1 and CDR2 are SEHNR and FQNEAQ (reference sequence). Generated by immunoSEQ multiplex PCR, the TCRdb table keeps only in-frame clones and is missing some. The sample has approximately 660,000 clones; around 87% are singletons. The same data also went into a second study, on human thymus T cells. From that report: Samples came from healthy Finnish infants during open corrective cardiac surgery. Thymus tissue for the work was resected from patients undergoing corrective heart surgery. V and J genes seemed to be used with bias in thymic and blood repertoires.

Material: thymocytes. The chain employs TRBV7-9 and TRBJ2-7; 10 bases align to TRBD1. The clonotype was recovered from a boy under three years old with a congenital heart defect. This CDR3 is CASSLGGTGDSYEQYF. CDR3 sequence (DNA): TGTGCCAGCAGCTTAGGAGGGACAGGGGACTCCTACGAGCAGTACTTC.